This is a list of T cell receptor beta chains from one sample in a study of blood T cell repertoires in COVID-19. Some clones are missing from TCRdb's copy, which holds only in-frame ones; the method was immunoSEQ multiplex PCR. The sample consists of some 200,000 clones, 84% of them appearing once. The specimen sequenced was peripheral blood. Receptor source: a woman of 80 years or more with COVID-19, enrolled during active disease. Both conserved end residues are part of each CDR3. A D gene is named only where the DNA matches it firmly.

>TRBD2|TRBJ2-1|TRBV11-1
TGTGCCAGCAGCTTGTCTAGCGGAGATATAAACAATGAGCAGTTCTTC
CASSLSSGDINNEQFF
>TRBD1|TRBJ1-2|TRBV7-9
TGTGCCAGCAGCTTCCCTCAAACAGGGGGAAGGGGTGGCTACACCTTC
CASSFPQTGGRGGYTF
>TRBD2|TRBJ2-2|TRBV3-1/TRBV3-2
TGTGCCAGCAGCCAGCCGGGGGGAGCGGGGAACACCGGGGAGCTGTTTTTT
CASSQPGGAGNTGELFF
>.|TRBJ1-1|TRBV2
TGTGCCAGCAGTGGGCAGATGAACACTGAAGCTTTCTTT
CASSGQMNTEAFF
>.|TRBJ1-4|TRBV7-9
TGTGCCAGCAGCTTTGGGACACTGGGGGAGGAAAAACTGTTTTTT
CASSFGTLGEEKLFF
>.|TRBJ1-2|TRBV16
TGTGCCAGCAGTCCACCGTTCGCAGGGGCTAACTATGGCTACACCTTC
CASSPPFAGANYGYTF
>.|TRBJ2-2|TRBV7-2
TGTGCCAGCAGCCCAAACATAGAGCTGTTTTTT
CASSPNIELFF
>TRBD2|TRBJ2-5|TRBV5-4
TGTGCCAGCAGCCCCGACCCCGGGGGGGAAGAGACCCAGTACTTC
CASSPDPGGEETQYF
>TRBD1|TRBJ1-1|TRBV5-1
TGCGCCAGCTACACCGGGACAGGAGTTACTGAAGCTTTCTTT
CASYTGTGVTEAFF
>.|TRBJ1-4|TRBV6-5
TGTGCCAGCAGTACAATTCGCGAAAAACTGTTTTTT
CASSTIREKLFF
>.|TRBJ2-5|TRBV3-1/TRBV3-2
TGTGCCAGCAGCCAAGCAACAGGTACGGCCGAGACCCAGTACTTC
CASSQATGTAETQYF
>TRBD2|TRBJ2-3|TRBV19
TGTGCCAGTAGTAGCGTCGGGGGGGCCTCGGGTACGCAGTATTTT
CASSSVGGASGTQYF